The clone carrying this T cell receptor (beta chain) appeared once. Sequencing used immunoSEQ multiplex PCR; TCRdb keeps in-frame clones, though not all of them. Of around 25,000 clones in the sample, 69% are singletons; the top ten hold roughly half. This sample is drawn from a study of cytotoxic CD8 clonotypes in ibrutinib-treated CLL. The overall study: The subjects consisted of around eleven relapsed/refractory and approximately 15 treatment-naive individuals, with roughly 17 IGHV unmutated.

Trimming cost V 5 bases and J 5 bases; bases outside gene matches: 2. CDR3 length equals 14 residues. CDR1 LNHNV and CDR2 YYDKDF come from the germline V gene (reference sequence). The source of this sequence is a human donor with chronic lymphocytic leukemia. The material sequenced was PBMCs, taken at disease progression, from a patient treated with ibrutinib. V usage is TRBV15 and J usage is TRBJ2-5, with 13 bases fitting TRBD2. CDR3 protein: CATSPTSGGETQYF. DNA for the CDR3: TGTGCCACCAGCCCGACTAGCGGGGGGGAGACCCAGTACTTC.